These 3 T cell receptor beta chains originate from one sample sequenced in a study of HIV-infected children after antiretroviral therapy interruption. The treatment denotes: PENTA 11 planned treatment interruption arm or continuous ART arm. A 3' RACE protocol on RNA, with unique molecular identifiers, produced the TCR library. TCRdb independently ran MiXCR on the 3' RACE reads; one entry per CDR3 protein. The sample holds fewer than 100,000 distinct CDR3 sequences, roughly 6.7% seen once. The material was CD45RA+ CD4+ T cells from PBMCs, pooled from several time points, obtained from a donor given antiretroviral therapy, either interrupted or continuous. Specified subset: naive CD4+ CD45RA+ CD45RO- T cells. These receptors were collected from a pool of human donors with HIV.

This clonotype occurred a few times. V and J are TRBV11-2 and TRBJ2-6; D unclear. Between the trimmed V and J ends, which lost 0 bases and 2 bases, there was a span of 2 bases. Germline CDR1 reads SGHAT; CDR2 reads FQNNGV. CDR3 size: 14 residues. The CDR3 region has the DNA TGTGCCAGCAGCTTAGAGCCTGGGGCCAACGTCCTGACTTTC. Translation gives CASSLEPGANVLTF.

At least ten counts were recorded for this clonotype. The rearrangement uses TRBV5-1 and TRBJ2-1; 8 bases match TRBD1. CDR3 length: 18 amino acids. The germline V gene encodes CDR1 SGHRS and CDR2 YFSETQ. V shed 1 base and J 4 bases; nucleotides not matched to a gene: 13. CDR3 in amino acids: CASSLLEVGDRPYNEQFF. In DNA, the CDR3 is TGCGCCAGCAGCTTGTTAGAAGTGGGGGACAGGCCATACAATGAGCAGTTCTTC.

Comment on this clonotype: A clone one base away is much larger, so this may be a read error. This chain links TRBV5-1 with TRBJ1-2; the D gene is possibly TRBD1 (6 bases). CDR3 length: 13 amino acids. Germline CDR1 SGHRS, CDR2 YFSETQ. Trimming stripped 4 bases from V and 6 bases from J, with 13 bases between. CDR3 coding DNA: TGCGCCAGCAGCCCCACAGGGAACAATGGCTACACCTTC. Amino acids: CASSPTGNNGYTF.